This T cell receptor (beta chain) comes out of a study of OX40 agonist ivuxolimab in advanced cancers. As for this clone: Its antigen is not identified.

General study results and limits: Fewer expanded clones were found on average in CD4+ than in CD8+ T cells.

Clones were read by immunoSEQ multiplex PCR, and TCRdb kept only the in-frame ones, dropping some. This table has more than 85,000 clones, 90% to 95% appearing once. Germline values: CDR1 SGHAT, CDR2 FQNNGV. There are 17 residues in the CDR3. The rearrangement joins TRBV11-2 to TRBJ2-5; 7 nucleotides line up with TRBD2. The end of the DNA fits TRBJ2-7 better, so the J call may be wrong. The TCR originated in an adult with an advanced solid tumor such as melanoma, head and neck, liver or kidney cancer. This specimen was CD4+ or CD8+ T cells sorted from blood, taken in a trial of the OX40 agonist ivuxolimab. The CDR3 reads CASSPPELLAASYEQYF. Here the CDR3 DNA reads TGTGCCAGCAGCCCCCCGGAGCTTCTAGCGGCCTCCTACGAGCAGTACTTC.